One and the same sample provided the 19 T cell receptor beta chains below, sequenced in a study of T cell changes during pregnancy in multiple sclerosis. The data were produced by immunoSEQ multiplex PCR, yet TCRdb's version contains in-frame clones alone and is incomplete. The sample consists of 85,000 to 130,000 clones, approximately 94% of them appearing once. This material consisted of peripheral blood, taken before pregnancy. The receptor set was obtained from a female donor with multiple sclerosis, enrolled in a pregnancy study.

This CDR3 is CASSLGGASYGYTF. CDR3 bases: TGTGCCAGCAGTTTAGGAGGGGCGAGCTATGGCTACACCTTC. The V and J genes are TRBV28 and TRBJ1-2; the D gene is possibly TRBD1 (5 bases). The CDR3 sequence is 14 residues long. From germline, CDR1 is MDHEN and CDR2 SYDVKM. The V gene lost 2 bases and the J gene lost 4 bases, with 11 bases spanning the gap.

This chain links TRBV7-8 with TRBJ1-2, with TRBD1 matching over 9 bases. The CDR3 has 16 amino acids. Germline V gene data show CDR1 as SGHVS and CDR2 as FQNEAQ. J was trimmed by 7 bases and V by 5 bases; bases with no gene match: 14. Written as DNA, the CDR3 is TGTGCCAGCAGCGGTTACAGGGGGCAGCTGCGTGGTGGCTACACCTTC. It translates to CASSGYRGQLRGGYTF.

This clone is a singleton in its sample. The chain has TRBV27 and TRBJ2-5; no clear D. Germline V gene lookup returns CDR1 MNHEY and CDR2 SMNVEV (reference sequence). Trimming removed 5 bases from V and 3 bases from J, with 13 bases in between. The CDR3 totals 14 residues. CDR3 in amino acids: CASSPYGGEETQYF. The CDR3 DNA follows: TGTGCCAGCAGTCCCTATGGCGGTGAAGAGACCCAGTACTTC.

CDR3 nucleotides: TGTGCCAGCAGCTATGACAGAAGTTATGGCTACACCTTC. This sequence encodes CASSYDRSYGYTF. This chain joins TRBV5-4 and TRBJ1-2; D is perhaps TRBD1 (5 bases). The germline CDR1 and CDR2 sequences are SGHNT and YYREEE (reference sequence). The V and J ends lost 3 bases and 5 bases respectively, with 11 bases between them. The length of the CDR3 is 13 residues.

This clone was recorded only once. The rearrangement links TRBV5-1 to TRBJ2-3, with 8 bases aligning to TRBD1. This CDR3 has 15 amino acids. Germline assignment: CDR1 SGHRS and CDR2 YFSETQ. With 5 bases clipped from V and 6 bases from J, the junction kept 11 bases outside the gene matches. The CDR3 loop reads CASRSGTGISDTQYF. The CDR3 nucleotides read TGCGCCAGCAGGTCCGGGACAGGAATATCCGATACGCAGTATTTT. Looking up the rest from reference TRBV5-1 and TRBJ2-3 gives the full variable domain: KAGVTQTPRYLIKTRGQQVTLSCSPISGHRSVSWYQQTPGQGLQFLFEYFSETQRNKGNFPGRFSGRQFSNSRSEMNVSTLELGDSALYLCASRSGTGISDTQYFGPGTRLTVL.

This clone was detected only a few times. The chain links TRBV7-8 to TRBJ2-1; TRBD2 aligns across 7 bases. Trimming removed 4 bases from V and 1 base from J; junction bases left unmatched: 13. Germline CDR1 SGHVS, CDR2 FQNEAQ. The CDR3 loop spans 18 amino acids. The CDR3 reads CASSWERDRRRSYNEQFF. CDR3 in DNA: TGTGCCAGCAGCTGGGAGCGGGACCGGCGTAGGTCCTACAATGAGCAGTTCTTC.

The chain has TRBV5-1 and TRBJ2-3, with D possibly TRBD2 on 6 matching bases. CDR1 and CDR2 (germline): SGHRS, YFSETQ. This CDR3 is 14 amino acids long. The germline V and J ends were trimmed by 4 bases and 2 bases, with 11 bases remaining between them. This CDR3 reads CASSPRGATDTQYF. In DNA form, the CDR3 reads TGCGCCAGCAGCCCCCGCGGGGCCACAGATACGCAGTATTTT.

This chain joins TRBV5-4 and TRBJ2-7; 13 bases agree with TRBD2. From germline, CDR1 is SGHNT and CDR2 YYREEE (reference sequence). Trimming at V came to 4 bases and at J to 5 bases, leaving 6 bases not matched to a gene. The CDR3 extends over 15 amino acids. The CDR3 bases are TGTGCCAGCAGCCCCCCACTAGCGGGAGGGCACGAGCAGTACTTC. As protein: CASSPPLAGGHEQYF.

The chain employs TRBV7-2 and TRBJ1-5; 9 bases match TRBD1. The CDR3 covers 16 residues. The V gene's germline CDR1 is SGHTA and CDR2 FQGNSA. V gave up 2 bases and J gave up 3 bases; unmatched junction bases: 5. In DNA form, the CDR3 reads TGTGCCAGCAGCTTATCCGGACAGGGGTTCAATCAGCCCCAGCATTTT. This codes for CASSLSGQGFNQPQHF.

The chain joins TRBV11-2 to TRBJ2-7; 9 bases are shared with TRBD1. V lost 1 base and J lost 3; bases outside the gene matches: 1. CDR3 length equals 14 residues. Germline V CDR1 and CDR2: SGHAT, FQNNGV. CDR3 sequence reads: CASSLVTGGYEQYF. DNA of the CDR3: TGTGCCAGCAGCTTAGTGACAGGGGGCTACGAGCAGTACTTC.

The chain joins TRBV27 to TRBJ1-1; perhaps TRBD1 as D (5 bases). Germline lookup yields CDR1 MNHEY and CDR2 SMNVEV (reference sequence). V was trimmed by 6 bases and J by 8 bases, leaving 13 bases between them. The CDR3 has 12 residues. DNA of the CDR3: TGTGCCAGCAGCAATAAGGGGCTCGAAGCTTTCTTT. Protein: CASSNKGLEAFF.

The rearrangement joins TRBV6-1 to TRBJ2-7; D gene ambiguous. Germline assignment: CDR1 MNHNS and CDR2 SASEGT. CDR3 length: 14 residues. V was trimmed by 0 bases and J by 0 bases, leaving 6 bases between them. This CDR3 is CASSEAHGSYEQYF. For the CDR3, the DNA is TGTGCCAGCAGTGAAGCCCACGGCTCCTACGAGCAGTACTTC.

V gene TRBV19 combines with J gene TRBJ2-3; TRBD2 agrees at 9 bases. The CDR3 totals 15 residues. V lost 5 bases to trimming and J lost 2 bases; unmatched junction nucleotides: 5. The germline CDR1 and CDR2 sequences are LNHDA and SQIVND (reference sequence). The CDR3 nucleotides read TGTGCCAGTAGTCCGGGACTAGCCCACACAGATACGCAGTATTTT. As protein: CASSPGLAHTDTQYF. The whole variable domain, filled in from reference TRBV19 and TRBJ2-3, reads DGGITQSPKYLFRKEGQNVTLSCEQNLNHDAMYWYRQDPGQGLRLIYYSQIVNDFQKGDIAEGYSVSREKKESFPLTVTSAQKNPTAFYLCASSPGLAHTDTQYFGPGTRLTVL.

The J gene is TRBJ2-5, the V gene TRBV29-1; 12 nucleotides align to TRBD1. Germline V gene sequence: CDR1 SQVTM, CDR2 ANQGSEA. The ends lost 4 bases at V and 5 bases at J; junction bases unmatched: 11. The CDR3 is 16 residues long. The CDR3 here is CSVGGSGTGGRETQYF. CDR3 bases: TGCAGCGTTGGGGGTTCCGGGACAGGGGGCAGGGAGACCCAGTACTTC.

V gene TRBV7-9 combines with J gene TRBJ2-7; possible D gene TRBD1, 6 bases. The CDR3 contains 18 residues. V was pared by 2 bases and J by 4 bases, with 24 bases between. The germline CDR1 and CDR2 sequences are SEHNR and FQNEAQ (reference sequence). CDR3 residues: CASSLRGGRLLNLYEQYF. DNA of the CDR3: TGTGCCAGCAGCTTAAGAGGGGGAAGACTGTTAAACCTTTACGAGCAGTACTTC.

This clone turned up a few times. The chain links TRBV19 to TRBJ1-2; D is unresolved. Germline V gives CDR1 LNHDA, CDR2 SQIVND (reference sequence). The V and J ends lost 3 bases and 0 bases respectively, with 14 bases between them. The CDR3 has 16 amino acids. The CDR3 region has the DNA TGTGCCAGTAGTATTCGTGGGCAGGATACTAACTATGGCTACACCTTC. It is translated as CASSIRGQDTNYGYTF.

The rearrangement links TRBV11-3 to TRBJ2-3, with 12 bases that match TRBD2. The CDR3 spans 17 residues. The germline V gene has CDR1 SGHNT and CDR2 YENEEA. J gave up 6 bases and V 5 bases, and 12 bases lay outside the gene matches. In nucleotides, the CDR3 is TGTGCCAGCAGCCCGTCCTCTAGCGGGAGGGCCGGGGATACGCAGTATTTT. It yields the protein CASSPSSSGRAGDTQYF.

V is TRBV5-1 and J is TRBJ1-1; no definite D call. V shed 5 bases and J shed 4 bases, with 12 bases lying between them. From germline, CDR1 is SGHRS and CDR2 YFSETQ. The CDR3 sequence is 13 residues long. In DNA, the CDR3 is TGCGCCAGCAGACCGGAGCGAGGCACTGAAGCTTTCTTT. This translates into CASRPERGTEAFF. Filled out from reference TRBV5-1 and TRBJ1-1, the complete variable domain reads KAGVTQTPRYLIKTRGQQVTLSCSPISGHRSVSWYQQTPGQGLQFLFEYFSETQRNKGNFPGRFSGRQFSNSRSEMNVSTLELGDSALYLCASRPERGTEAFFGQGTRLTVV.

The chain recombines TRBV11-2 with TRBJ1-2; no definite D call. The germline V gene has CDR1 SGHAT and CDR2 FQNNGV. V gave up 3 bases and J gave up 0 bases, with 11 bases separating them. The CDR3 spans 15 residues. The CDR3 sequence is CASSFSDTANYGYTF. CDR3 coding DNA: TGTGCCAGCAGCTTTAGCGATACAGCTAACTATGGCTACACCTTC.